The 20 T cell receptor beta chains listed next were all sequenced from one sample in a study of immune cell composition in non-small cell lung cancer. The assay was immunoSEQ multiplex PCR, and TCRdb's table has in-frame clones only and misses some. This table holds more than 3,000 clones, approximately 78% found once. Normal lung sampling was at least 3 cm from the tumour, as distant as possible. Sequenced input: non-adjacent lung tissue. The receptors derive from a human donor with non-small cell lung cancer. The donor label of this sample is uncertain.

The chain is built from TRBV19 and TRBJ2-7, with 8 positions matching TRBD1. The V and J ends lost 1 base and 3 bases, in that order; junction bases with no gene match: 8. This CDR3 has 16 amino acids. The V gene's germline CDR1 is LNHDA and CDR2 SQIVND (reference sequence). The CDR3 here is CASSIAGGAGLYEQYF. For the CDR3, the DNA is TGTGCCAGTAGTATAGCAGGGGGCGCTGGTCTCTACGAGCAGTACTTC.

The CDR3 reads CASSLIPGLPYEQYF. The CDR3 DNA reads TGTGCCAGCAGTTTAATCCCAGGGCTCCCCTACGAGCAGTACTTC. V and J are TRBV27 and TRBJ2-7; D might be TRBD1 (5 bases). This CDR3 has 15 amino acids. Trimming removed 2 bases at V and 2 bases at J, with 13 bases between. Germline CDR1 is MNHEY and CDR2 is SMNVEV (reference sequence).

V gene TRBV27 combines with J gene TRBJ2-3; TRBD1 is a possible D gene (6 bases). Trimming cost V 0 bases and J 2 bases, with 21 bases left between them. CDR1 is MNHEY and CDR2 is SMNVEV in the germline V gene (reference sequence). The length of the CDR3 is 19 residues. This CDR3 reads CASSLSVAFQGISTDTQYF. The CDR3 nucleotides read TGTGCCAGCAGTTTATCCGTCGCCTTTCAGGGGATTTCCACAGATACGCAGTATTTT.

Concerning this clone itself: At one end, the junction sequence differs from germline, possibly due to a read error. The V call is TRBV7-7, the J call TRBJ2-1; D might be TRBD2 (6 bases). Germline CDR1 is SSHAT and CDR2 is FNYEAQ (reference sequence). CDR3 length equals 15 residues. The CDR3 loop is CASSLAGTSFNEQFF. Here the CDR3 DNA reads TGTGCTAGCAGCTTAGCCGGGACTTCCTTCAATGAGCAGTTCTTC.

This chain uses TRBV5-4 with TRBJ2-3; D is possibly TRBD2 (7 bases). Germline assignment: CDR1 SGHNT and CDR2 YYREEE (reference sequence). V lost 7 bases and J lost 6, with 21 bases in between. This CDR3 contains 15 residues. This CDR3 is CASSSKGGGGDTQYF. The CDR3 DNA is TGTGCCAGCTCCTCCAAAGGGGGGGGAGGGGATACGCAGTATTTT.

The chain carries TRBV7-6 and TRBJ1-4; D gene ambiguous. Trimming cost V 5 bases and J 5 bases, with 9 bases left between them. The CDR3 is made up of 13 amino acids. CDR1 is SGHVS and CDR2 is FNYEAQ in the germline V gene. CDR3 region: CASSLTLNEKLFF. CDR3 coding DNA: TGTGCCAGCAGCCTTACCCTAAATGAAAAACTGTTTTTT.

The CDR3 coding sequence is TGTGCCAGCAGTTTGGACAGGGGGCCGGGGAACTATGGCTACACCTTC. It specifies CASSLDRGPGNYGYTF. This chain links TRBV28 with TRBJ1-2; 11 bases are a match to TRBD1. The CDR3 runs 16 residues. Trimming at V came to 3 bases and at J to 2 bases, leaving 5 bases not matched to a gene. From germline, CDR1 is MDHEN and CDR2 SYDVKM.

This chain connects TRBV18 to TRBJ2-3; TRBD1 matches at 9 bases. The CDR3 runs to 15 residues. V gave up 3 bases and J gave up 5 bases; unmatched junction bases: 6. CDR1 KGHSH and CDR2 LQKENI come from the germline V gene. The CDR3: CASSPDRGLGDTQYF. CDR3 in DNA: TGTGCCAGCTCACCGGACAGGGGCCTTGGAGATACGCAGTATTTT.

This chain connects TRBV2 to TRBJ2-7; a possible D gene is TRBD2 (6 bases). V lost 4 bases and J 3 bases, leaving 16 bases between the germline ends. The CDR3 contains 15 residues. Germline V CDR1 and CDR2: SNHLY, FYNNEI. The CDR3 reads CASSGLEGGIYEQYF. The CDR3 bases are TGTGCCAGCAGTGGCCTGGAGGGCGGGATCTACGAGCAGTACTTC.

This chain uses TRBV27 with TRBJ1-1, with 9 bases fitting TRBD1. CDR3 size: 14 residues. Trimming took 4 bases from V and 11 from J; bases not matched to a gene: 11. Germline V gene lookup returns CDR1 MNHEY and CDR2 SMNVEV (reference sequence). DNA of the CDR3: TGTGCCAGCAGTTCGACGCCGGGACAGGGATTGGCTTTCTTT. Its protein is CASSSTPGQGLAFF.

J is TRBJ2-2 and V is TRBV6-9; possibly TRBD2 for D (6 bases). This CDR3 has 14 residues. Germline V gene data show CDR1 as MNHGY and CDR2 as SVAAGI. V was trimmed by 6 bases and J by 6 bases, leaving 14 bases between them. The CDR3 coding sequence is TGTGCCAGCAGGCTACCTAGCGTCCCCGGGGAGCTGTTTTTT. This sequence encodes CASRLPSVPGELFF.

This rearrangement joins TRBV5-1 to TRBJ2-7; 7 nucleotides agree with TRBD2. The junction had 7 bases not matched to a gene; V was cut back by 0 bases and J by 4 bases. The germline CDR1 and CDR2 sequences are SGHRS and YFSETQ. The CDR3 extends over 15 amino acids. CDR3 amino acids: CASSLDRAGTYEQYF. CDR3 in DNA: TGCGCCAGCAGCTTGGATCGAGCGGGAACGTACGAGCAGTACTTC.

The J gene is TRBJ2-7, the V gene TRBV9, with D perhaps TRBD1 (6 bases). Germline CDR1 is SGDLS and CDR2 is YYNGEE. Trimming left V 4 bases short and J 3 bases short, with 14 bases between. The length of the CDR3 is 14 residues. CDR3 amino acids: CASSPQGSLYEQYF. The CDR3 DNA follows: TGTGCCAGCAGCCCCCAGGGGTCGCTCTACGAGCAGTACTTC.

The J gene is TRBJ2-5, the V gene TRBV11-2; 11 nucleotides agree with TRBD1. Near its end, the DNA agrees better with TRBJ2-7, so the J call may be wrong. The CDR3 totals 16 residues. Germline V gives CDR1 SGHAT, CDR2 FQNNGV. The CDR3 DNA reads TGTGCCAGCAGCTTAGCCTCCCGGGACAGGGGGAACGAGCAGTACTTC. Translation gives CASSLASRDRGNEQYF.

The genes are TRBV2 and TRBJ1-1, with D uncertain. CDR1 and CDR2 (germline): SNHLY, FYNNEI. Trimming took 7 bases from V and 3 from J, leaving 12 bases between them. The CDR3 runs to 13 residues. The CDR3 loop reads CASNTRKDTEAFF. CDR3 DNA sequence: TGTGCCAGCAATACTAGAAAGGACACTGAAGCTTTCTTT.

The chain recombines TRBV19 with TRBJ2-7; 10 nucleotides agree with TRBD2. The CDR3 loop spans 13 amino acids. Germline V CDR1 and CDR2: LNHDA, SQIVND (reference sequence). V shed 10 bases and J 8 bases; nucleotides not matched to a gene: 11. The CDR3 DNA follows: TGTGCCACCCCGTCGCTAGCGGGAGTCCAGCAGTACTTC. Encoded protein: CATPSLAGVQQYF.

This clone turned up a few times. The rearrangement links TRBV19 to TRBJ2-2, with 7 bases fitting TRBD2. This CDR3 contains 16 residues. V lost 5 bases to trimming and J lost 0 bases; unmatched junction nucleotides: 6. Germline CDR1 reads LNHDA; CDR2 reads SQIVND (reference sequence). The CDR3 DNA reads TGTGCCAGTAGTGGGGGGGGATCCCCGAACACCGGGGAGCTGTTTTTT. Translating gives CASSGGGSPNTGELFF.

The chain couples TRBV19 to TRBJ2-1, with 7 bases matching TRBD2. The CDR3 is 15 residues long. The germline CDR1 and CDR2 sequences are LNHDA and SQIVND (reference sequence). With 3 bases clipped from V and 4 bases from J, the junction kept 6 bases outside the gene matches. The CDR3: CASSMAAGTYNEQFF. Here the CDR3 DNA reads TGTGCCAGTAGTATGGCAGCGGGAACTTACAATGAGCAGTTCTTC.

The chain has TRBV6-6 and TRBJ2-3, with 8 positions matching TRBD2. This CDR3 is 13 amino acids long. Germline loops: CDR1 MNHNY, CDR2 SVGAGI (reference sequence). V was clipped by 6 bases and J by 5 bases; unmatched bases: 4. CDR3 residues: CASRAGGGDTQYF. The CDR3, as DNA: TGTGCCAGCAGGGCGGGAGGAGGAGATACGCAGTATTTT.

This clone was counted once. The chain joins TRBV7-8 to TRBJ1-3, with TRBD1 matching 8 bases. The germline V gene has CDR1 SGHVS and CDR2 FQNEAQ. The CDR3 runs to 17 residues. Trimming removed 0 bases from V and 7 bases from J; junction bases left unmatched: 11. CDR3 DNA: TGTGCCAGCAGCTTAGCTAGGACAGGGACTTCTTCTAACACCATATATTTT. This translates into CASSLARTGTSSNTIYF.